This paragraph reports one T cell receptor beta chain. It lacks a known antigen. Base qualities are not recorded, but no much larger clone differs from it by a single base. Read against the paper, the sample's time point label means: before preoperative PTX-NDP chemotherapy. Paclitaxel-nedaplatin was administered to patients as preoperative chemotherapy before surgery. This sample stems from a study of esophageal squamous cell carcinoma under preoperative chemotherapy (dated by TCRdb to the late 2010s). Regarding the study in general: TCR repertoires were profiled in both peripheral blood T cells and tumor-infiltrating lymphocytes. The cohort comprised 4 or 5 patients with primary esophageal squamous cell carcinoma. The study examined the effect of paclitaxel-nedaplatin chemotherapy on T-cell receptor repertoires in patients with esophageal squamous cell carcinoma. Repertoires were compared between samples taken before and after paclitaxel-nedaplatin therapy. Study-level results and caveats: The cohort was small, with only five or six patients with esophageal squamous cell carcinoma analyzed. Tumor-infiltrating lymphocytes after treatment appeared to come partly from peripheral T cells migrating into the tumor, rather than solely from local clonal changes. After chemotherapy, peripheral T cells showed a significant rise in TCR diversity, whereas tumor-infiltrating lymphocytes did not. Clonotype frequencies shifted immediately and substantially under paclitaxel-nedaplatin therapy, and abundant clones were more likely to contract than to amplify.

The germline V gene (reference sequence) yields SEHNR for CDR1 and FQNEAQ for CDR2. The CDR3, from cysteine to phenylalanine, totals 17 residues. Kept here is only the CDR3 DNA, which spans 51 bases and is read in frame from base 1. Library prep was done by PCR. Sequenced on a HiSeq X Ten. High-throughput sequencing was used to characterize TCR repertoires. Using fastp trimming at Q25 and MiXCR clonotype assembly, TCRdb reanalyzed the public sequencing data and kept in-frame beta chains. Identical CDR3 proteins give one entry, which carries the most common genes and DNA. This sample gives approximately 30,000 distinct CDR3 sequences in total; roughly 50% of them show up just once. The ten largest clones take up approximately 12% of the sample.

This TCR was sampled from a human donor with esophageal squamous cell carcinoma. The donor label of this sample is uncertain. The chain is assembled from TRBV7-9 and TRBJ2-2, with a tentative D gene TRBD2 over 5 matching bases. The J call may be incorrect, as the DNA end agrees better with TRBJ2-3. Sample collection occurred from a patient given preoperative chemotherapy. The CDR3 here reads CASSQSGEAANTGEQYF. The sequenced DNA is TGTGCCAGCAGTCAAAGTGGCGAGGCTGCGAACACCGGGGAGCAGTATTTT.